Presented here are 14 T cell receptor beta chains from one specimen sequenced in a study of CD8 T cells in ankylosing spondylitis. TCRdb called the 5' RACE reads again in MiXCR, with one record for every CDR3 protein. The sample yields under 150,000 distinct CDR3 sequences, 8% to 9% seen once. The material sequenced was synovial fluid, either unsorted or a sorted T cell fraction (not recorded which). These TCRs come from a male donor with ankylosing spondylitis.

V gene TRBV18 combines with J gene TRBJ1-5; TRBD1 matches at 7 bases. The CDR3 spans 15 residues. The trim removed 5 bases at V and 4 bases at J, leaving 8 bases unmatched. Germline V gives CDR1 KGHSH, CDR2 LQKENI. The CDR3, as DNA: TGTGCCAGCTCAGCTTCCGGGACAGAGAATCAGCCCCAGCATTTT. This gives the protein CASSASGTENQPQHF.

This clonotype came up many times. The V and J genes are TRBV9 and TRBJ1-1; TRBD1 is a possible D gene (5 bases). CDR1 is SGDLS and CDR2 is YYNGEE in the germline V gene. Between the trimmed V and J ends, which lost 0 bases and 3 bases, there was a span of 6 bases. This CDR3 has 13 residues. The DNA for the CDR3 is TGTGCCAGCAGCGTAGTGGGGGACACTGAAGCTTTCTTT. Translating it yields CASSVVGDTEAFF.

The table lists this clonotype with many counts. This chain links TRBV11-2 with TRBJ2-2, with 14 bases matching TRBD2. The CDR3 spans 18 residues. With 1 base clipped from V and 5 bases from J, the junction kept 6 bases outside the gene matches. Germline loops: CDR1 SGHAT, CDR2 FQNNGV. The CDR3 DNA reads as TGTGCCAGCAGCTTAGTGAGGGGACTAGCGGGAGAAACCGGGGAGCTGTTTTTT. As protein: CASSLVRGLAGETGELFF.

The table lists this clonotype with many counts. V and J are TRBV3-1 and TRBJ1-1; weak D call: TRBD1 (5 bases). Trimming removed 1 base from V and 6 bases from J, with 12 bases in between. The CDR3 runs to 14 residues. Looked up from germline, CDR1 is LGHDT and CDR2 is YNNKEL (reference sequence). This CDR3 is CASSQGGGFAEAFF. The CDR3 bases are TGTGCCAGCAGCCAAGGGGGCGGGTTTGCTGAAGCTTTCTTT.

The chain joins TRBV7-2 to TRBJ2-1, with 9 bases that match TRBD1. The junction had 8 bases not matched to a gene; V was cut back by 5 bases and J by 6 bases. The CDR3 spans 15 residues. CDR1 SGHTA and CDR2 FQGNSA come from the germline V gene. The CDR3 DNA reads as TGTGCCAGCAGCCTGGGGGACAGGGTAGGCAATGAGCAGTTCTTC. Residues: CASSLGDRVGNEQFF.

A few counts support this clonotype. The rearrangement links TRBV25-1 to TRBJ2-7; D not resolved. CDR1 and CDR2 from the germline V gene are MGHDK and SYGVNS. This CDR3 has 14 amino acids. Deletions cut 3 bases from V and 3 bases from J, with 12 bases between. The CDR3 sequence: CASSEVGVRYEQYF. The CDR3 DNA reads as TGTGCCAGCAGTGAGGTGGGCGTTCGCTACGAGCAGTACTTC.

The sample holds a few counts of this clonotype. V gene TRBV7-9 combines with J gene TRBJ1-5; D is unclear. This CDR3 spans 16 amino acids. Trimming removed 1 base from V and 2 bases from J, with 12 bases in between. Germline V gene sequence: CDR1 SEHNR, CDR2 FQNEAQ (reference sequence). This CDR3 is CASSLGSGGGNQPQHF. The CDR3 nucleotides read TGTGCCAGCAGCTTAGGCTCAGGAGGTGGCAATCAGCCCCAGCATTTT.

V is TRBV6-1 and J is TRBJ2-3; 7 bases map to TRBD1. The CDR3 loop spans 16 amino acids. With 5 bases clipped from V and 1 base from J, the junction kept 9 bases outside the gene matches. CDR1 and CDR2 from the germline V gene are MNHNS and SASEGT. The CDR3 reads CASSRTGPLRTDTQYF. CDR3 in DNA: TGTGCCAGCAGTAGGACAGGACCTTTACGCACAGATACGCAGTATTTT.

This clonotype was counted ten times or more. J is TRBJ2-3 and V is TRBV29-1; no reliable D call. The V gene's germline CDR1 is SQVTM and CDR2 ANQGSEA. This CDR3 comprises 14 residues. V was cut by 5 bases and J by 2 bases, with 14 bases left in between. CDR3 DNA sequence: TGCAGCGTTTATGCGAGGAGAGACACAGATACGCAGTATTTT. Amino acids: CSVYARRDTDTQYF.

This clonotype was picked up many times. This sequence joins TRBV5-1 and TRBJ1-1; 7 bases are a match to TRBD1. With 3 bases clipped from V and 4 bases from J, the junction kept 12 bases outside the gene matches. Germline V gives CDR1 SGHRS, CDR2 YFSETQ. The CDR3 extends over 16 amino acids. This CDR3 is CASSSARQGRGTEAFF. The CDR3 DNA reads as TGCGCCAGCAGCTCAGCCAGACAGGGACGAGGCACTGAAGCTTTCTTT. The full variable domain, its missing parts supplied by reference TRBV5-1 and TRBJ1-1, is KAGVTQTPRYLIKTRGQQVTLSCSPISGHRSVSWYQQTPGQGLQFLFEYFSETQRNKGNFPGRFSGRQFSNSRSEMNVSTLELGDSALYLCASSSARQGRGTEAFFGQGTRLTVV.

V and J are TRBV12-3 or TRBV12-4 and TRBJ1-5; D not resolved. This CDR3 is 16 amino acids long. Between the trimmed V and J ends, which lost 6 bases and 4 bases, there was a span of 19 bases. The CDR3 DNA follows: TGTGCCAGCAGCAGCCGGGTCTGGAGCGCGAATCAGCCCCAGCATTTT. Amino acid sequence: CASSSRVWSANQPQHF.

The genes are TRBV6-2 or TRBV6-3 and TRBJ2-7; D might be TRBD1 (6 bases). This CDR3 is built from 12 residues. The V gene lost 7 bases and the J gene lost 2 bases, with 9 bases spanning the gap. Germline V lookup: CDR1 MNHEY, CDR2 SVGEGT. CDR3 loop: CASTSGAYEQYF. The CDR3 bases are TGTGCCAGCACTTCAGGGGCCTACGAGCAGTACTTC.

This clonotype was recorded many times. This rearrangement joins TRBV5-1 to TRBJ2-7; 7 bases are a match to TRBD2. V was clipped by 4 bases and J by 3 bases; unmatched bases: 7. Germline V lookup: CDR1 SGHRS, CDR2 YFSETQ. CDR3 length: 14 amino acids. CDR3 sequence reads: CASSTGRGSYEQYF. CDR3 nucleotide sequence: TGCGCCAGCAGCACCGGGCGCGGGAGCTACGAGCAGTACTTC.

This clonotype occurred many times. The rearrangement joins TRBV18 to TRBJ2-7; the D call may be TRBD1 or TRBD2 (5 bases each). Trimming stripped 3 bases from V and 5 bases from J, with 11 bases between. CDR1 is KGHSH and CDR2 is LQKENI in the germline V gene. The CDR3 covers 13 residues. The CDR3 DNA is TGTGCCAGCTCACCGGGGGTGAGGAACGAGCAGTACTTC. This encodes CASSPGVRNEQYF.